These T cell receptor beta chains were read from a single sample in a study of T-cell memory formation after mild COVID-19. MiXCR, applied by TCRdb to the 5' RACE reads, yields one record per CDR3 protein. Of 350,000 to 450,000 distinct CDR3 sequences in the sample, more than 20% were seen once. The sequencing sample was made of PBMCs or a T cell subset sorted from them (not recorded which). These TCRs come from an adult woman who had mild COVID-19 (a few samples of this study predate the infection). Cell type and time point are not known. CDR3s include the opening cysteine and the closing phenylalanine or tryptophan. The order of the fields is V gene, clone size, CDR3 protein. Only part of the rows carry a size: once, few, many, or a class if the clone is expanded.

v_gene: TRBV19
abundance: .
CDR3aa: CATSTGTNTEAFF

v_gene: TRBV12-3/TRBV12-4
abundance: few
CDR3aa: CASSFRRGRGEQFF

v_gene: TRBV4-1
abundance: few
CDR3aa: CASSRLRGRQDEQYF

v_gene: TRBV12-3/TRBV12-4
abundance: .
CDR3aa: CASSLRARLRGLDEQYF

v_gene: TRBV11-2
abundance: few
CDR3aa: CASSLYGGEYNEQFF

v_gene: TRBV28
abundance: .
CDR3aa: CASSRGDRETQYF

v_gene: TRBV7-3
abundance: many
CDR3aa: CASSTGTENSPLHF

v_gene: TRBV12-3/TRBV12-4
abundance: .
CDR3aa: CASSSGLARQAGELFF

v_gene: TRBV4-1
abundance: .
CDR3aa: CASRPSGGSSYNEQFF

v_gene: TRBV3-1
abundance: .
CDR3aa: CASSPVWTTTGEQYF

v_gene: TRBV9
abundance: .
CDR3aa: CASSSRSNYEQYF

v_gene: TRBV12-3/TRBV12-4
abundance: few
CDR3aa: CASRPAGGSYGYTF

v_gene: TRBV25-1
abundance: .
CDR3aa: CASSEGWQDYSRIKWSNYGYTF

v_gene: TRBV7-2
abundance: .
CDR3aa: CASSRDRGQTEAFF

v_gene: TRBV15
abundance: .
CDR3aa: CATSSLARGHREKLFF

v_gene: TRBV4-1
abundance: few
CDR3aa: CASSQDRINDGYTF

v_gene: TRBV11-3
abundance: few
CDR3aa: CASSQDGLRETQYF

v_gene: TRBV29-1
abundance: few
CDR3aa: CSVEASGRDTGELFF

v_gene: TRBV12-3/TRBV12-4
abundance: few
CDR3aa: CASTPLVVGELFF

v_gene: TRBV5-1
abundance: .
CDR3aa: CASCPDRANTEAFF

v_gene: TRBV20-1
abundance: .
CDR3aa: CSAPLQGHSGQPQHF

v_gene: TRBV7-8
abundance: many
CDR3aa: CASSWTAGGITDTQYF

v_gene: TRBV6-5
abundance: few
CDR3aa: CASSISGSYDEQYF

v_gene: TRBV10-3
abundance: once
CDR3aa: CAISELSGSTDTQYF

v_gene: TRBV7-9
abundance: once
CDR3aa: CASSSLDRRYRTQYF

v_gene: TRBV29-1
abundance: .
CDR3aa: CSAGDRGKSGEQYF

v_gene: TRBV20-1
abundance: .
CDR3aa: CSAGDLLGSYEQYF

v_gene: TRBV7-2
abundance: many
CDR3aa: CASRTSGTTYEQYF

v_gene: TRBV7-9
abundance: .
CDR3aa: CASRPSTGIGDTQYF

v_gene: TRBV7-9
abundance: few
CDR3aa: CASSRPGAAGQETQYF

v_gene: TRBV12-3/TRBV12-4
abundance: few
CDR3aa: CASRPLGRVGAEQYF

v_gene: TRBV5-6
abundance: .
CDR3aa: CASSLAEISPLHF

v_gene: TRBV29-1
abundance: many
CDR3aa: CSVEDRTGNPYEQYF

v_gene: TRBV12-3/TRBV12-4
abundance: .
CDR3aa: CASLPGEGPTYQETQYF

v_gene: TRBV18
abundance: .
CDR3aa: CASSRMQGNTEAFF

v_gene: TRBV27
abundance: .
CDR3aa: CASSIEWGVDTQYF

v_gene: TRBV2
abundance: .
CDR3aa: CAITGIGYGYTF

v_gene: TRBV6-5
abundance: .
CDR3aa: CASSWEGTRGTDTQYF

v_gene: TRBV7-7
abundance: few
CDR3aa: CASSTGLAGARNEQFF

v_gene: TRBV18
abundance: .
CDR3aa: CASSDSQGVAQPQHF

v_gene: TRBV6-6
abundance: .
CDR3aa: CAIRSTGGEDTQYF

v_gene: TRBV13
abundance: few
CDR3aa: CASSLWTGPYGGYGYTF

v_gene: TRBV12-3/TRBV12-4
abundance: .
CDR3aa: CASSLVAGEIHEQYF

v_gene: TRBV5-1
abundance: few
CDR3aa: CASSPGLAGGPSPYNEQFF

v_gene: TRBV24-1
abundance: .
CDR3aa: CATSASGEAGELFF

v_gene: TRBV7-2
abundance: .
CDR3aa: CASSLAQGANGELFF

v_gene: TRBV24-1
abundance: few
CDR3aa: CATSMDSQETQYF

v_gene: TRBV7-8
abundance: .
CDR3aa: CASSLESPGVGETQYF

v_gene: TRBV6-2/TRBV6-3
abundance: few
CDR3aa: CASSPVANEKLFF

v_gene: TRBV12-3/TRBV12-4
abundance: .
CDR3aa: CASSISRSRSYEQYF

v_gene: TRBV12-3/TRBV12-4
abundance: few
CDR3aa: CASSFGDGETQYF

v_gene: TRBV7-9
abundance: .
CDR3aa: CASRLRGSGNTIYF

v_gene: TRBV6-5
abundance: .
CDR3aa: CASSYYRESYEQYF

v_gene: TRBV11-2
abundance: .
CDR3aa: CASSLAGTYQPQHF